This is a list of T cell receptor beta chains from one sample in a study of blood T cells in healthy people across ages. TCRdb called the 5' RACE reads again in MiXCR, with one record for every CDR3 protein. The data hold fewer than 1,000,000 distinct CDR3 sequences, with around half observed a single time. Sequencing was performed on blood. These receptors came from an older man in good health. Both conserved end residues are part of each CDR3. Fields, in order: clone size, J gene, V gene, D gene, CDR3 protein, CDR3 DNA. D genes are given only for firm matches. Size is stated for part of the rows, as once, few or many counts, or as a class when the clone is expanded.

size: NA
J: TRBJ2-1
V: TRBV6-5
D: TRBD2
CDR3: CASSYGYGREDEQFF
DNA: TGTGCCAGCAGTTACGGGTACGGGAGGGAAGATGAGCAGTTCTTC

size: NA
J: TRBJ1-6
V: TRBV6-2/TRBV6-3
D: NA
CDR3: CASSYGLQGESPLHF
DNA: TGTGCCAGCAGTTACGGGCTACAAGGGGAATCACCCCTCCACTTT

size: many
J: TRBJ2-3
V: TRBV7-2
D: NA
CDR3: CASSSLYMGARSTDTQYF
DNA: TGTGCCAGCAGCTCCCTTTACATGGGGGCGCGAAGCACAGATACGCAGTATTTT

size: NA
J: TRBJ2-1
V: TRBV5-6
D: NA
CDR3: CASSFYRGANEQFF
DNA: TGTGCCAGCAGCTTTTATCGGGGAGCCAATGAGCAGTTCTTC

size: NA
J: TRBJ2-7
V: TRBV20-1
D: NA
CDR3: CSANLLGKSSYEQYF
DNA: TGCAGTGCTAATTTACTGGGGAAAAGCTCCTACGAGCAGTACTTC

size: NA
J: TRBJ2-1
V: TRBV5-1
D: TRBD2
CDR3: CASSGASGDYNEQFF
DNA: TGCGCCAGCAGCGGGGCTAGCGGAGACTACAATGAGCAGTTCTTC

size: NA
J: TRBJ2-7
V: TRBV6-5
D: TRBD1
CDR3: CASSRTGYRSEQYF
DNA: TGTGCCAGCAGCCGGACAGGGTACCGGTCCGAGCAGTACTTC

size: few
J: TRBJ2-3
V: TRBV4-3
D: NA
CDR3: CASSPGLGNTDTQYF
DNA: TGCGCCAGCAGCCCGGGACTGGGGAACACAGATACGCAGTATTTT

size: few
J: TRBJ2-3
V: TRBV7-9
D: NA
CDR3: CASSSSLLGPQYF
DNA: TGTGCCAGCAGCTCCTCCCTTTTGGGCCCGCAGTATTTT

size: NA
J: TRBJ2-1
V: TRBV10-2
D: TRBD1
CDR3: CASSEYGGGTGDYNERFF
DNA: TGCGCCAGCAGTGAGTACGGAGGAGGGACAGGGGACTACAATGAGCGGTTCTTC

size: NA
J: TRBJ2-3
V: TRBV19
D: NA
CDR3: CASSTRSSDTQYF
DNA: TGTGCCAGTAGTACCCGATCGTCAGATACGCAGTATTTT

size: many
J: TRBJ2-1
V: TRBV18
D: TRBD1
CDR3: CASSPPDRVAYNEQFF
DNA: TGTGCCAGCTCACCACCGGACAGGGTAGCCTACAATGAGCAGTTCTTC

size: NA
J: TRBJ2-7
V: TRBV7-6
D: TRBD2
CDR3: CASSSNLAGPSYNEQYF
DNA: TGTGCCAGCAGCTCAAACCTAGCGGGACCTTCTTACAATGAGCAGTACTTC

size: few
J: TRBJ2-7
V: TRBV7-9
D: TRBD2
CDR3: CASLPQAGGIYNEQYF
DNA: TGTGCCAGCCTACCCCAAGCGGGAGGAATCTACAATGAGCAGTACTTC

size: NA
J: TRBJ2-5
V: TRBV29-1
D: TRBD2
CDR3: CSVEEGAGGDNEQYF
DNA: TGCAGCGTTGAAGAGGGGGCGGGAGGGGACAATGAGCAGTACTTC

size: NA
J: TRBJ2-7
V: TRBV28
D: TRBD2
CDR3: CASSPITSGRFYEQYF
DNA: TGTGCCAGCAGTCCAATTACTAGCGGGAGGTTCTACGAGCAGTACTTC

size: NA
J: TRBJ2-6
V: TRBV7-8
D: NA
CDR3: CASSLWGRGSGANVLTF
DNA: TGTGCCAGCAGCTTATGGGGCCGCGGCTCTGGGGCCAACGTCCTGACTTTC

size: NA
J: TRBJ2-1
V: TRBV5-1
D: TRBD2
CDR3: CASSPTSGGPGEQFF
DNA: TGCGCCAGCAGCCCGACTAGCGGGGGGCCGGGTGAGCAGTTCTTC

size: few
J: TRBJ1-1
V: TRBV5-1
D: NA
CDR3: CASSRLDENTEAFF
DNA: TGCGCCAGCAGCCGCTTAGATGAGAACACTGAAGCTTTCTTT

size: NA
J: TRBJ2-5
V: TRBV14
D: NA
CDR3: CASSHFRGAQETQYF
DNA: TGTGCCAGCAGCCACTTCAGGGGCGCTCAAGAGACCCAGTACTTC

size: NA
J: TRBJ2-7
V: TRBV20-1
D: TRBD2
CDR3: CSARPSRASGSYKYNEQYF
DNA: TGCAGTGCTAGACCGTCAAGGGCTAGCGGGAGTTATAAGTACAATGAGCAGTACTTC

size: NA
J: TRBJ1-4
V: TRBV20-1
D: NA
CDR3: CSARSETNEKLFF
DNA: TGCAGTGCTAGATCGGAGACTAATGAAAAACTGTTTTTT

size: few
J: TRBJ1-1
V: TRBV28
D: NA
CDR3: CASSSSGHLNTEAFF
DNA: TGTGCCAGCAGTTCCTCGGGACACTTGAACACTGAAGCTTTCTTT

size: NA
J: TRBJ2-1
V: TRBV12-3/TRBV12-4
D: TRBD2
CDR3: CASLFGGGNEQFF
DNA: TGTGCCAGCCTCTTCGGGGGAGGGAATGAGCAGTTCTTC

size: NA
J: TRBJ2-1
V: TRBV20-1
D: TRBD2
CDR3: CSARDTSGRSYNEQFF
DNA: TGCAGTGCTAGAGACACTAGCGGGAGATCATACAATGAGCAGTTCTTC

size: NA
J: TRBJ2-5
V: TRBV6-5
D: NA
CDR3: CASSTQGLSGNEQYF
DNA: TGTGCCAGCAGTACCCAAGGACTGAGCGGTAATGAGCAGTACTTC

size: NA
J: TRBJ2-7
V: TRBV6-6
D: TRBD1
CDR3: CASTRDRGFDEQYF
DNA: TGTGCCAGCACCCGGGACAGGGGGTTCGACGAGCAGTACTTC

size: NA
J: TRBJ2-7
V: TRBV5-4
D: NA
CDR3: CASSTGRRSYNEQYF
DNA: TGTGCCAGCAGCACGGGGAGACGCTCCTACAATGAGCAGTACTTC

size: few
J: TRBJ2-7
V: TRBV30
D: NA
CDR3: CAWNGRTYEQYF
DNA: TGTGCCTGGAACGGGAGAACCTACGAGCAGTACTTC

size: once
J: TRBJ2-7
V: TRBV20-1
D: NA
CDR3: CSARDPGARWGEQYF
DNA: TGCAGTGCTAGAGATCCCGGGGCCCGGTGGGGTGAGCAGTACTTC

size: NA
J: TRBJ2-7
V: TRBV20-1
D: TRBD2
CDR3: CSASRGTSGSYYYEQYF
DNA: TGCAGTGCTAGTCGTGGGACTAGCGGGAGTTATTACTACGAGCAGTACTTC

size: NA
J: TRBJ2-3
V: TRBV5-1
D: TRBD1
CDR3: CASSLFTGGATDTQYF
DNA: TGCGCCAGCAGCCTTTTCACAGGGGGCGCCACAGATACGCAGTATTTT

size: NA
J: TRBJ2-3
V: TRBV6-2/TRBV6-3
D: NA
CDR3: CASSGIEDLRQYF
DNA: TGTGCCAGCAGCGGAATTGAAGATTTGAGGCAGTATTTT

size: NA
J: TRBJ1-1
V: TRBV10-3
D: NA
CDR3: CAISESITGVEAFF
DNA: TGTGCCATCAGTGAGTCGATTACTGGGGTTGAAGCTTTCTTT

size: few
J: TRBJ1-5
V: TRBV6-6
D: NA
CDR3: CASSSGSGNQPQHF
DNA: TGTGCCAGCAGTTCGGGTAGTGGCAATCAGCCCCAGCATTTT

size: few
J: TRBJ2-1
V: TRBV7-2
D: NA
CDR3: CASSLVLASRVRNEQFF
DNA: TGTGCCAGCAGCTTAGTTCTAGCTTCTCGGGTTAGGAATGAGCAGTTCTTC

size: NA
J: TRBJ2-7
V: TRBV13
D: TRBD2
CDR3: CASSETSPRAGGASYEQYF
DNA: TGTGCCAGCAGCGAAACTTCCCCCCGAGCGGGAGGGGCCTCCTACGAGCAGTACTTC

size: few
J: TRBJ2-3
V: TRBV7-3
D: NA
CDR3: CASSLTGALLADTQYF
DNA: TGTGCCAGCAGCTTAACAGGTGCCTTACTTGCAGATACGCAGTATTTT

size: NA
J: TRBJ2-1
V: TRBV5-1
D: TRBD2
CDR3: CASSRETSGRNEQFF
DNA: TGCGCCAGCTCGAGGGAGACTAGCGGGAGGAATGAGCAGTTCTTC

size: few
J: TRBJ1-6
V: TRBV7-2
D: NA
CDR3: CASSEGSPSPLHF
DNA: TGTGCCAGCAGCGAGGGGTCCCCTTCGCCCCTCCACTTT

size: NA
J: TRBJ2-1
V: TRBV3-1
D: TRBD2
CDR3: CASSQGGWRKGSRESAEQFF
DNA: TGTGCCAGCAGCCAAGGGGGGTGGCGAAAGGGATCGCGGGAGTCGGCTGAGCAGTTCTTC

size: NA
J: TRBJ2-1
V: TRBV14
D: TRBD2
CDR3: CASSQEAGALNEQFF
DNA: TGTGCCAGCAGCCAAGAGGCGGGAGCGCTCAATGAGCAGTTCTTC

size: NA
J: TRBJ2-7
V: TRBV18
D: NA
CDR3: CASSPETGTFEQYF
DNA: TGTGCCAGCTCCCCCGAAACCGGGACTTTCGAGCAGTACTTC

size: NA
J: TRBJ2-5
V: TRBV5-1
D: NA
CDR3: CASSTAGTAQETQYF
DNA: TGCGCCAGCAGCACGGCGGGGACAGCCCAAGAGACCCAGTACTTC

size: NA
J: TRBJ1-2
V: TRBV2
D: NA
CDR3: CASRQGGLHGYTF
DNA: TGTGCCAGCAGGCAAGGAGGTCTGCATGGCTACACCTTC

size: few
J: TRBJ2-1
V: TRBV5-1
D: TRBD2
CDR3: CASSSTSHSYNEQFF
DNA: TGCGCCAGCAGCTCGACTAGCCACTCCTACAATGAGCAGTTCTTC

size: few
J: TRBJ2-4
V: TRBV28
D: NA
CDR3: CASSYEDIQYF
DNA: TGTGCCAGCAGTTATGAGGACATTCAGTACTTC

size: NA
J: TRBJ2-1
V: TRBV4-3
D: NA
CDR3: CASSQAPPGTVNEQFF
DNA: TGCGCCAGCAGCCAAGCCCCTCCCGGTACCGTCAATGAGCAGTTCTTC

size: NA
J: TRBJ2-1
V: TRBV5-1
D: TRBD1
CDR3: CASSRAGQGYNEQFF
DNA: TGCGCCAGCAGCCGAGCGGGACAGGGCTACAATGAGCAGTTCTTC

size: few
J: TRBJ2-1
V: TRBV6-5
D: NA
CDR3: CASSYSSGGNEQFF
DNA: TGTGCCAGCAGTTACTCGTCAGGGGGGAATGAGCAGTTCTTC